This entry lists 19 T cell receptor beta chains sequenced from one sample in a study of early T cells in non-severe SARS-CoV-2 infection. TCRdb re-called the 5' RACE reads through MiXCR, storing one row per CDR3 protein. The sample contains around 75,000 distinct CDR3 sequences, about 9% of which appear only once. Sequenced material: whole blood. These receptors came from an adult who was a healthcare worker with PCR-confirmed SARS-CoV-2 infection or an uninfected control (not recorded which).

There are many counts of this clonotype. V usage is TRBV5-8 and J usage is TRBJ1-4; no clear D. CDR3 length equals 15 residues. The V gene lost 6 bases and the J gene lost 0 bases, with 12 bases spanning the gap. The germline CDR1 and CDR2 sequences are SGHTS and YDEGEE. CDR3 region: CASTLTQSTNEKLFF. CDR3 coding DNA: TGTGCCAGCACTCTTACCCAGTCAACTAATGAAAAACTGTTTTTT.

This clonotype was recorded a few times. The V and J genes are TRBV5-1 and TRBJ1-4; D is undetermined. CDR1 and CDR2 (germline): SGHRS, YFSETQ. V was clipped by 0 bases and J by 0 bases, with 9 bases between them. The CDR3 extends over 16 amino acids. The chain's CDR3 is CASSLGGVATNEKLFF. The DNA for the CDR3 is TGCGCCAGCAGCTTGGGAGGTGTAGCAACTAATGAAAAACTGTTTTTT.

The V gene is TRBV10-3, the J gene TRBJ1-1; D is undetermined. Germline values: CDR1 ENHRY, CDR2 SYGVKD. The CDR3 is 13 residues long. V was clipped by 7 bases and J by 7 bases, with 16 bases between them. The CDR3 nucleotides read TGTGCCATCACCCAGGACCGGACGAGTGAAGCTTTCTTT. It translates to CAITQDRTSEAFF.

J is TRBJ2-7 and V is TRBV10-2; 12 nucleotides agree with TRBD2. CDR1 is WSHSY and CDR2 is SAAADI in the germline V gene. V lost 9 bases to trimming and J lost 6 bases; unmatched junction nucleotides: 6. CDR3 length: 13 residues. The DNA of the CDR3 is TGCGCCAGTACGACTAGCGGGGGCAGCGAGCAGTACTTC. Its translation is CASTTSGGSEQYF.

This clonotype was recorded at least ten times. This chain uses TRBV3-1 with TRBJ2-2; D perhaps matches TRBD2 (6 bases). The V gene lost 4 bases and the J gene lost 4 bases, with 13 bases spanning the gap. The CDR3 has 15 amino acids. CDR1 LGHDT and CDR2 YNNKEL come from the germline V gene (reference sequence). The CDR3 DNA reads as TGTGCCAGCAGCCCGGGACTTCGAGGCACCGGGGAGCTGTTTTTT. Translation gives CASSPGLRGTGELFF.

This sequence joins TRBV25-1 and TRBJ2-3; D not certain. The CDR3 runs 12 residues. The germline V gene has CDR1 MGHDK and CDR2 SYGVNS. Trimming took 3 bases from V and 2 from J, leaving 3 bases between them. In nucleotides, the CDR3 is TGTGCCAGCAGTGATCCCACAGATACGCAGTATTTT. Amino acids: CASSDPTDTQYF.

The V call is TRBV29-1, the J call TRBJ2-2; no reliable D call. The germline V gene has CDR1 SQVTM and CDR2 ANQGSEA. This CDR3 comprises 14 residues. The V and J ends lost 4 bases and 3 bases respectively, with 12 bases between them. The CDR3 coding sequence is TGCAGCGTTGCGGACCCTTCTCACACCGGGGAGCTGTTTTTT. Encoded protein: CSVADPSHTGELFF.

Many counts were recorded for this clonotype. This chain links TRBV10-2 with TRBJ1-1; no clear D gene. This CDR3 is built from 14 residues. V lost 6 bases to trimming and J lost 4 bases, with 15 bases between them. Germline-derived CDR1 and CDR2 are WSHSY and SAAADI. The CDR3 sequence: CASRMGGSGTEAFF. The DNA for the CDR3 is TGCGCCAGCAGGATGGGAGGGTCGGGCACTGAAGCTTTCTTT.

At least ten counts were recorded for this clonotype. The V and J genes are TRBV5-1 and TRBJ1-1, with D tentatively TRBD1 (5 bases). V was pared by 1 base and J by 4 bases, with 8 bases between. The germline CDR1 and CDR2 sequences are SGHRS and YFSETQ. The CDR3 runs to 13 residues. Written as DNA, the CDR3 is TGCGCCAGCAGCTTGAGGGGAGGCACTGAAGCTTTCTTT. It yields the protein CASSLRGGTEAFF.

This clonotype was detected many times. This sequence joins TRBV6-2 or TRBV6-3 and TRBJ2-1, with D possibly being TRBD1 or TRBD2 (5 bases each). V lost 7 bases and J lost 13, with 26 bases in between. CDR3 size: 15 residues. Germline assignment: CDR1 MNHEY and CDR2 SVGEGT. CDR3 coding DNA: TGTGCCAGCAACATACCGGGACCGCCCTTTTCCCTTCAGTTCTTC. Translated: CASNIPGPPFSLQFF.

This clonotype came up a few times. V and J are TRBV6-5 and TRBJ2-1, with 11 bases that match TRBD2. Looked up from germline, CDR1 is MNHEY and CDR2 is SVGAGI. V shed 7 bases and J 6 bases; nucleotides not matched to a gene: 11. This CDR3 is built from 16 residues. CDR3 in DNA: TGTGCCAGCATTCTCACTAGCGGGGGCAGCTTCAATGAGCAGTTCTTC. Translated, it gives CASILTSGGSFNEQFF.

The J gene is TRBJ2-1, the V gene TRBV5-4, with 12 bases that match TRBD2. Germline V CDR1 and CDR2: SGHNT, YYREEE (reference sequence). V lost 3 bases, J lost 5 bases, and 6 bases stayed unmatched. The length of the CDR3 is 16 residues. The DNA of the CDR3 is TGTGCCAGCAGCTATAGACTAGCGGGAGTACACAATGAGCAGTTCTTC. It codes for CASSYRLAGVHNEQFF.

The chain recombines TRBV4-2 with TRBJ2-1; possibly TRBD2 for D (5 bases). CDR1 is LGHNA, CDR2 YNFKEQ, per germline. The CDR3 length is 11 residues. V was shortened by 6 bases and J by 9 bases, with 9 bases between the two germline ends. In DNA, the CDR3 is TGTGCCAGCAGGCGAGGGCTTGAGCAGTTCTTC. Amino acids: CASRRGLEQFF.

This clonotype showed up just a few times. The chain combines TRBV2 with TRBJ2-3, with no clear D. This CDR3 has 14 residues. The germline CDR1 and CDR2 sequences are SNHLY and FYNNEI. V lost 1 base and J 4 bases, leaving 9 bases between the germline ends. CDR3 in amino acids: CASSEVTVSDTQYF. The CDR3 coding sequence is TGTGCCAGCAGTGAAGTGACGGTTTCAGATACGCAGTATTTT.

This clonotype occurred once. The V and J genes are TRBV29-1 and TRBJ2-7; D remains unclear. This CDR3 spans 9 amino acids. V was pared by 5 bases and J by 5 bases, with 4 bases between. The V gene's germline CDR1 is SQVTM and CDR2 ANQGSEA. CDR3 coding DNA: TGCAGCGTTAAAAACGAGCAGTACTTC. Translation gives CSVKNEQYF.

This chain links TRBV7-8 with TRBJ2-7; D is possibly TRBD2 (5 bases). Trimming removed 5 bases from V and 2 bases from J, with 13 bases in between. This CDR3 has 14 amino acids. The germline gives CDR1 SGHVS, CDR2 FQNEAQ. CDR3 nucleotides: TGTGCCAGCAGCCCCCAGCGGAGTACCTACGAGCAGTACTTC. Encoded protein: CASSPQRSTYEQYF.

This clonotype was seen a handful of times. The chain uses TRBV4-3 and TRBJ2-1, with 8 nucleotides matching TRBD2. With 0 bases clipped from V and 6 bases from J, the junction kept 13 bases outside the gene matches. This CDR3 contains 18 residues. Germline assignment: CDR1 LGHNA and CDR2 YSLEER. This CDR3 is CASSQDPGLAGGSNEQFF. The CDR3 DNA is TGCGCCAGCAGCCAAGATCCAGGGCTAGCGGGTGGGTCCAATGAGCAGTTCTTC.

This chain connects TRBV7-2 to TRBJ2-2; 7 bases fit TRBD1. Germline trimming cut 5 bases from V and 4 bases from J; bases unmatched to any gene: 10. This CDR3 has 16 residues. In germline, CDR1 is SGHTA, CDR2 FQGNSA. In nucleotides, the CDR3 is TGTGCCAGCAGCCTTAGCAGGACAGGTGCCACCGGGGAGCTGTTTTTT. Translation gives CASSLSRTGATGELFF.

The table lists this clonotype with a few counts. The V gene is TRBV7-3, the J gene TRBJ2-3; 9 bases fit TRBD2. Germline-derived CDR1 and CDR2 are SGHTA and FQGTGA. CDR3 size: 17 residues. The trim removed 1 base at V and 2 bases at J, leaving 7 bases unmatched. CDR3 coding DNA: TGTGCCAGCAGCTTAATGGTGCGGGGGGGCCCCACAGATACGCAGTATTTT. This sequence encodes CASSLMVRGGPTDTQYF.